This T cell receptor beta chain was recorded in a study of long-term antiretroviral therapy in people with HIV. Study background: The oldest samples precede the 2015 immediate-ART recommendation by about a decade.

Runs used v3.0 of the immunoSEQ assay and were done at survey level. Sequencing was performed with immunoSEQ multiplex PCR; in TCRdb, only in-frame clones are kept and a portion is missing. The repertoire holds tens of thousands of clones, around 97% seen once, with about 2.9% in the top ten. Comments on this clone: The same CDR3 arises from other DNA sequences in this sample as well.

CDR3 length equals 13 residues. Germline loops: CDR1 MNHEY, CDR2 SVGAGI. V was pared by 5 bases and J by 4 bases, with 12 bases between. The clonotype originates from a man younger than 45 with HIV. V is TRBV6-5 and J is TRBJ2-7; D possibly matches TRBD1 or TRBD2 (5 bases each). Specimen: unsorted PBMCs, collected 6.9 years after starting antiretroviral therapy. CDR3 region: CASSPPEGYEQYF. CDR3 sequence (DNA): TGTGCCAGCAGTCCCCCCGAGGGGTACGAGCAGTACTTC.